The 28 T cell receptor beta chains below were found in one sample sequenced in a study of T cell responses to AZD1222 COVID-19 vaccine. Here immunoSEQ multiplex PCR was the method, and the copy in TCRdb shows in-frame clones only, minus some. The table lists around 160,000 clones, about nine tenths of them singletons. Sample: peripheral blood, taken on day 0 of AZD1222 vaccination. Receptors originate from an adult in good health.

This chain joins TRBV3-1 (or the pseudogene TRBV3-2) and TRBJ2-1, with D tentatively TRBD1 (5 bases). This CDR3 has 14 residues. CDR1 LGHDT and CDR2 YNNKEL come from the germline V gene (reference sequence). V gave up 4 bases and J gave up 4 bases, with 11 bases separating them. The CDR3 loop reads CASSPGQHYNEQFF. In DNA form, the CDR3 reads TGTGCCAGCAGCCCAGGGCAACATTACAATGAGCAGTTCTTC.

This rearrangement joins TRBV19 to TRBJ1-1; D is possibly TRBD1 (6 bases). CDR1 LNHDA and CDR2 SQIVND come from the germline V gene (reference sequence). Trimming stripped 7 bases from V and 5 bases from J, with 17 bases between. The CDR3 consists of 14 residues. The CDR3 spells CASKGGLVETEAFF. The CDR3 DNA reads TGTGCCAGTAAGGGGGGGTTGGTGGAAACTGAAGCTTTCTTT.

The rearrangement links TRBV19 to TRBJ2-1; 9 bases agree with TRBD2. V was pared by 3 bases and J by 8 bases, with 5 bases of the junction left unmatched. This CDR3 is 14 amino acids long. Germline CDR1 LNHDA, CDR2 SQIVND (reference sequence). The CDR3 here is CASSIASGNHEQFF. The DNA of the CDR3 is TGTGCCAGTAGTATCGCTAGCGGGAACCATGAGCAGTTCTTC.

Concerning this clone itself: Additional DNA sequences in this sample encode the identical CDR3. The gene calls are TRBV5-1 and TRBJ2-1; weak D call: TRBD1 (6 bases). CDR3 length: 14 residues. V was shortened by 4 bases and J by 2 bases, with 10 bases between the two germline ends. CDR1 SGHRS and CDR2 YFSETQ come from the germline V gene. The DNA for the CDR3 is TGCGCCAGCAGCCCCGGACAGACCTACAATGAGCAGTTCTTC. Translating it yields CASSPGQTYNEQFF.

J is TRBJ2-3 and V is TRBV19, with 9 nucleotides matching TRBD2. V lost 3 bases, J lost 4 bases, and 17 bases stayed unmatched. The CDR3 runs to 19 residues. Germline assignment: CDR1 LNHDA and CDR2 SQIVND (reference sequence). The CDR3 DNA reads as TGTGCCAGTAGTATCTACCCGATTATAGCGGGAGAGGTCGCAGATACGCAGTATTTT. The encoded protein is CASSIYPIIAGEVADTQYF.

This chain joins TRBV30 and TRBJ1-6; 8 bases fit TRBD1. This CDR3 is 13 amino acids long. The germline gives CDR1 GTSNPN, CDR2 SVGIG (reference sequence). Trimming took 5 bases from V and 10 from J; bases not matched to a gene: 7. The CDR3 DNA reads as TGTGCCTGGGGACAGGGAGGTGGGTCACCCCTCCACTTT. It specifies CAWGQGGGSPLHF. The full variable domain, in which reference TRBV30 and TRBJ1-6 provide the parts outside the CDR3, is SQTIHQWPATLVQPVGSPLSLECTVEGTSNPNLYWYRQAAGRGLQLLFYSVGIGQISSEVPQNLSASRPQDRQFILSSKKLLLSDSGFYLCAWGQGGGSPLHFGNGTRLTVT.

The V gene is TRBV19, the J gene TRBJ1-5; 8 positions match TRBD1. From germline, CDR1 is LNHDA and CDR2 SQIVND (reference sequence). The CDR3 consists of 14 residues. J gave up 7 bases and V 8 bases, and 10 bases lay outside the gene matches. CDR3 DNA sequence: TGTGCCAGTGGACAGGGATCTTTCGGGCAGCCCCAGCATTTT. It specifies CASGQGSFGQPQHF.

This chain links TRBV7-2 with TRBJ1-3, with 10 bases lining up with TRBD1. J gave up 8 bases and V 5 bases, and 6 bases lay outside the gene matches. Germline values: CDR1 SGHTA, CDR2 FQGNSA. CDR3 length equals 14 residues. CDR3 in amino acids: CASSPGQGRDTIYF. The CDR3 DNA reads as TGTGCCAGCAGCCCGGGACAGGGGAGGGACACCATATATTTT.

This chain uses TRBV12-5 with TRBJ2-2; D remains ambiguous. The CDR3 spans 12 residues. CDR1 is LGHNT and CDR2 is FRNRAP in the germline V gene. V was pared by 1 base and J by 8 bases, with 5 bases between. The CDR3 here is CASGLAVGELFF. In DNA, the CDR3 is TGTGCTAGTGGTTTGGCCGTAGGGGAGCTGTTTTTT.

J is TRBJ1-1 and V is TRBV28; D gene ambiguous. There are 14 residues in the CDR3. Deletions cut 8 bases from V and 0 bases from J, with 13 bases between. Germline CDR1 MDHEN, CDR2 SYDVKM. CDR3 sequence: CASGGPELNTEAFF. The CDR3 DNA sequence: TGTGCCAGCGGCGGGCCCGAACTGAACACTGAAGCTTTCTTT.

V and J are TRBV7-2 and TRBJ2-1; 13 positions agree with TRBD2. CDR3 length equals 16 residues. The ends lost 5 bases at V and 8 bases at J; junction bases unmatched: 9. Germline V gene sequence: CDR1 SGHTA, CDR2 FQGNSA. The CDR3: CASSPRLAGGWDEQFF. In DNA, the CDR3 is TGTGCCAGCAGCCCTAGACTAGCGGGAGGATGGGATGAGCAGTTCTTC. Based on the CDR3 plus reference TRBV7-2 and TRBJ2-1, the full variable domain is GAGVSQSPSNKVTEKGKDVELRCDPISGHTALYWYRQSLGQGLEFLIYFQGNSAPDKSGLPSDRFSAERTGGSVSTLTIQRTQQEDSAVYLCASSPRLAGGWDEQFFGPGTRLTVL.

The rearrangement joins TRBV30 to TRBJ1-5, with a weak D call TRBD1 (6 bases). Germline loops: CDR1 GTSNPN, CDR2 SVGIG (reference sequence). The length of the CDR3 is 14 residues. The ends were cut back, 2 bases at V and 5 bases at J, with 13 bases in the middle. CDR3 amino acids: CAWSSDSYHQPQHF. DNA of the CDR3: TGTGCCTGGAGTTCGGACAGCTATCATCAGCCCCAGCATTTT.

This clone was found a few times. This chain links TRBV3-1 (or the pseudogene TRBV3-2) with TRBJ2-2, with 9 bases lining up with TRBD2. CDR3 length: 15 residues. Germline CDR1 is LGHDT and CDR2 is YNNKEL (reference sequence). V trimming: 0 bases; J trimming: 5 bases; junction bases outside the gene matches: 1. CDR3 nucleotides: TGTGCCAGCAGCCAAGATAGCGGGGGTACCGGGGAGCTGTTTTTT. Its protein is CASSQDSGGTGELFF.

The chain couples TRBV5-1 to TRBJ1-1; TRBD1 is a possible D gene (5 bases). Looked up from germline, CDR1 is SGHRS and CDR2 is YFSETQ. Trimming took 3 bases from V and 2 from J, leaving 14 bases between them. This CDR3 region has 15 residues. The CDR3 protein is CASSSARGANTEAFF. The CDR3 nucleotides read TGCGCCAGCAGCTCGGCCAGAGGGGCTAACACTGAAGCTTTCTTT.

The chain employs TRBV6-1 and TRBJ1-2; D gene unclear. This CDR3 is 13 amino acids long. Trimming removed 2 bases from V and 2 bases from J, with 6 bases in between. From germline, CDR1 is MNHNS and CDR2 SASEGT. The CDR3 DNA is TGTGCCAGCAGTGAATACGGAAACTATGGCTACACCTTC. It yields the protein CASSEYGNYGYTF.

DNA for the CDR3: TGTGCCAGCAGTTACTTGGGCAGGGTGAACACTGAAGCTTTCTTT. It codes for CASSYLGRVNTEAFF. The chain joins TRBV6-5 to TRBJ1-1; D possibly corresponds to TRBD1 (5 bases). Germline V gene lookup returns CDR1 MNHEY and CDR2 SVGAGI. The CDR3 sequence is 15 residues long. Trimming pared 1 base from V and 0 bases from J, leaving 9 bases between.

Comment on this clone: As the CDR3 is not closed by the conserved phenylalanine or tryptophan, this likely results from a read error. The limits of the CDR3 on the DNA are not certain, so only TCRdb's listed CDR3 is given. The V gene is TRBV6-5, the J gene TRBJ1-4. The CDR3 extends over 11 residues, inclusive of both ends. The germline CDR1 and CDR2 sequences are MNHEY and SVGAGI. The CDR3 spells CASPTSPFQFL.

The chain carries TRBV9 and TRBJ1-6; D is undetermined. The CDR3 loop spans 14 amino acids. Germline V CDR1 and CDR2: SGDLS, YYNGEE. The V end lost 0 bases, the J end lost 2 bases, and 3 bases lay between the germline ends. CDR3 protein: CASSVGTYNSPLHF. CDR3 DNA sequence: TGTGCCAGCAGCGTAGGGACCTATAATTCACCCCTCCACTTT.

In this sample, this clone turned up a few times. The chain uses TRBV30 and TRBJ2-3; tentatively, D is TRBD1 (7 bases). V was trimmed by 5 bases and J by 7 bases, leaving 25 bases between them. The germline gives CDR1 GTSNPN, CDR2 SVGIG (reference sequence). This CDR3 is 16 amino acids long. CDR3 DNA: TGTGCCTGGGTATCAGAAACGGGGCGGAGGGGGCATACGCAGTATTTT. This translates into CAWVSETGRRGHTQYF. Full variable domain (remainder filled in from reference TRBV30 and TRBJ2-3): SQTIHQWPATLVQPVGSPLSLECTVEGTSNPNLYWYRQAAGRGLQLLFYSVGIGQISSEVPQNLSASRPQDRQFILSSKKLLLSDSGFYLCAWVSETGRRGHTQYFGPGTRLTVL.

This chain uses TRBV19 with TRBJ1-2; the match to TRBD1 covers 8 bases. Germline assignment: CDR1 LNHDA and CDR2 SQIVND (reference sequence). V lost 7 bases and J lost 4; bases outside the gene matches: 8. This CDR3 has 14 residues. The CDR3 nucleotides read TGTGCCAGTACCGATACAGGGGGATCCTATGGCTACACCTTC. The encoded protein is CASTDTGGSYGYTF.

The chain employs TRBV6-4 and TRBJ1-3; D perhaps matches TRBD1 (6 bases). The CDR3 sequence is 16 residues long. CDR1 is MRHNA and CDR2 is SNTAGT in the germline V gene. The germline V and J ends were trimmed by 10 bases and 2 bases, with 21 bases remaining between them. CDR3: CAKGGGMECAGNTIYF. CDR3 sequence (DNA): TGTGCCAAGGGGGGCGGTATGGAATGTGCTGGAAACACCATATATTTT.

The CDR3 spells CAWSGGFDGYTF. The CDR3 nucleotides read TGTGCCTGGAGTGGAGGGTTTGATGGCTACACCTTC. The chain joins TRBV30 to TRBJ1-2; D gene uncertain. The germline V and J ends were trimmed by 1 base and 6 bases, with 9 bases remaining between them. Germline CDR1 reads GTSNPN; CDR2 reads SVGIG (reference sequence). The CDR3 length is 12 residues. Complete variable domain (other parts from reference TRBV30 and TRBJ1-2): SQTIHQWPATLVQPVGSPLSLECTVEGTSNPNLYWYRQAAGRGLQLLFYSVGIGQISSEVPQNLSASRPQDRQFILSSKKLLLSDSGFYLCAWSGGFDGYTFGSGTRLTVV.

The genes are TRBV4-3 and TRBJ2-2; 9 positions agree with TRBD2. After removal of 0 bases from V and 2 bases from J, the junction contained 4 bases not matched to a gene. This CDR3 is built from 17 residues. Germline CDR1 is LGHNA and CDR2 is YSLEER. The CDR3 region has the DNA TGCGCCAGCAGCCAAGATGGCGGGGGGGCTAACACCGGGGAGCTGTTTTTT. It yields the protein CASSQDGGGANTGELFF.

The chain carries TRBV9 and TRBJ2-7; TRBD1 or TRBD2 may be the D gene (5 bases each). The CDR3 consists of 14 residues. V lost 4 bases to trimming and J lost 3 bases, with 14 bases between them. Germline-derived CDR1 and CDR2 are SGDLS and YYNGEE. The CDR3 is CASSTDLGVYEQYF. CDR3 DNA: TGTGCCAGCAGCACTGACTTGGGGGTCTACGAGCAGTACTTC.

The V call is TRBV11-2, the J call TRBJ1-4; D is undetermined. V was trimmed by 6 bases and J by 2 bases, leaving 13 bases between them. This CDR3 spans 15 amino acids. The V gene's germline CDR1 is SGHAT and CDR2 FQNNGV. DNA of the CDR3: TGTGCCAGCAGACGTCGCGGGTATACTAATGAAAAACTGTTTTTT. Translated: CASRRRGYTNEKLFF.

This clone has more than one count but fewer than ten. CDR3 region: CASSPSTSGPTNEQFF. Here the CDR3 DNA reads TGTGCCAGCAGCCCCTCCACTAGCGGGCCAACCAATGAGCAGTTCTTC. The gene calls are TRBV9 and TRBJ2-1, with 9 bases aligning to TRBD2. The germline V gene encodes CDR1 SGDLS and CDR2 YYNGEE. The CDR3 has 16 amino acids. Trimming cost V 4 bases and J 6 bases; bases outside gene matches: 11.

Only one count was recorded for this clone. The chain is built from TRBV29-1 and TRBJ2-4; tentatively, D is TRBD1 (6 bases). The CDR3 spans 15 residues. Trimming took off 6 bases at V and 2 bases at J, with 17 bases between the two ends. Germline V gene sequence: CDR1 SQVTM, CDR2 ANQGSEA. As DNA, the CDR3 is TGCAGCGTCCTCTGGTACAGGGAACCCAAAAACATTCAGTACTTC. Its translation is CSVLWYREPKNIQYF.

The chain is built from TRBV25-1 and TRBJ1-3; no clear D. Trimming removed 3 bases from V and 0 bases from J, with 6 bases in between. Germline values: CDR1 MGHDK, CDR2 SYGVNS. This CDR3 has 14 residues. The CDR3 loop reads CASSDRNSGNTIYF. CDR3 DNA: TGTGCCAGCAGTGACAGAAACTCTGGAAACACCATATATTTT.